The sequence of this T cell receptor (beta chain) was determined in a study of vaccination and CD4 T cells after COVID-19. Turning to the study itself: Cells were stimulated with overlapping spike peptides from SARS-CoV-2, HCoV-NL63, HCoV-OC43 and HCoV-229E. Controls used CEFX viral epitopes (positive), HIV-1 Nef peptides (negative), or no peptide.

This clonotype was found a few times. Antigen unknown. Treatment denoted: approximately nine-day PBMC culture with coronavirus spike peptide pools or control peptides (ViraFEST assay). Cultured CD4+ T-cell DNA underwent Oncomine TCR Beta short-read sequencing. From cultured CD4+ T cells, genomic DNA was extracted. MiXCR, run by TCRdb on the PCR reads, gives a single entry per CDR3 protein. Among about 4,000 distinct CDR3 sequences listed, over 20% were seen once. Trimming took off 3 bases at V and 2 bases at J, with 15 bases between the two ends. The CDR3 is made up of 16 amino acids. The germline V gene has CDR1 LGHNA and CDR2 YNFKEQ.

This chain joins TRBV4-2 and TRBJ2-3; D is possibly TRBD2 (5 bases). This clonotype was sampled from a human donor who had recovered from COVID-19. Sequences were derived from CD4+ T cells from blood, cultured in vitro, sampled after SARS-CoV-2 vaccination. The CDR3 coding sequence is TGTGCCAGCAGCCAGGCATTCGACTACCCCACAGATACGCAGTATTTT. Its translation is CASSQAFDYPTDTQYF.